This TCR beta chain was retrieved from a study of blood T cell repertoires in COVID-19. Original handling: The assay estimated nucleated cells by amplifying reference gene primers. Sequenced by immunoSEQ multiplex PCR; TCRdb stores in-frame clones only, minus some. D and trimming were read from the DNA, whereas the V and J calls and clone size are those reported in that table. The sample holds fewer than 300,000 clones, about 85% seen once. Germline assignment: CDR1 MNHEY and CDR2 SVGAGI. V shed 0 bases and J shed 4 bases, with 7 bases lying between them. The CDR3 extends over 14 amino acids. Recruitment covered about 26 US areas and drew participants whose ages spanned about 18 to 100 years. Self-reported history from a screening survey and questionnaire set each donor's cohort. All recovered Cohort 3 donors got two negative PCRs, got clearance, or saw symptom resolution.

Input material: PBMCs or T cells enriched from blood (not recorded which). The origin of this receptor is a woman aged 45-65 years who had recovered from COVID-19. The J gene is TRBJ1-5, the V gene TRBV6-5; D not certain. The CDR3 sequence is CASSYSAENQPQHF. CDR3 sequence (DNA): TGTGCCAGCAGTTACTCGGCAGAAAATCAGCCCCAGCATTTT.